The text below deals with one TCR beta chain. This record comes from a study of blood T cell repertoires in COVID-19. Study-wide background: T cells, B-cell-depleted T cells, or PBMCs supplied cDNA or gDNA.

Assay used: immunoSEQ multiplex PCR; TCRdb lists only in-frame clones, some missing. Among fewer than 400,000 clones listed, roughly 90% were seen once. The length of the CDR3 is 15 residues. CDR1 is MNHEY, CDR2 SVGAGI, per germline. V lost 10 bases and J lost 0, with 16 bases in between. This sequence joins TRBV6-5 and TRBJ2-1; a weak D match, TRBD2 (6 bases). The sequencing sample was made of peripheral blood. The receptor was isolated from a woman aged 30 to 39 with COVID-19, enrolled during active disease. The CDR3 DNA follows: TGTGCCAACACACGGGACTCCCCCTCCTACAATGAGCAGTTCTTC. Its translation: CANTRDSPSYNEQFF.